This T cell receptor (beta chain) was documented in a study of T cells after yellow fever vaccination. The germline V gene encodes CDR1 SGHKS and CDR2 YYEKEE (reference sequence). The CDR3 loop spans 14 amino acids. The V gene lost 2 bases and the J gene lost 1 base, with 9 bases spanning the gap. Template switching by 5'RACE produced TCR cDNA, adding a universal primer site and UMIs. TCRdb re-derived calls from the 5' RACE reads in MiXCR, one entry per CDR3 protein. The profile covers about 630,000 distinct CDR3 sequences, with roughly an eighth appearing a single time and just under 15% taken by the ten largest. To note about this clonotype: Its antigen is unidentified.

General observations from the study: By day 5 rather than day 15, the secondary response had peaked, though it was weaker. Only a minor proportion of clonotypes was detected across both CD4 and CD8 compartments.

The V and J genes are TRBV5-5 and TRBJ1-2, with D hard to call. The sample in question was PBMCs, obtained on the day of the yellow fever booster vaccination. This TCR derives from a man aged 25-45 years who received the YFV17D yellow fever vaccine. DNA of the CDR3: TGTGCCAGCAGCTTTGGGCGGAATAACTATGGCTACACCTTC. Its protein is CASSFGRNNYGYTF.